Below are 32 T cell receptor beta chains sequenced from a single sample in a study of shared clonotypes between healthy human individuals. Some clones are missing from TCRdb's copy, which holds only in-frame ones; the method was immunoSEQ multiplex PCR. The data contain 470,000 or so clones, about 84% of them singletons. Specimen: PBMCs. Receptor source: a middle-aged woman in good health. Some clones in this sample may be carry-over from other donors' samples.

This chain's CDR3 is CASRQGAGGHGELFF. The DNA of the CDR3 is TGTGCCAGCAGGCAGGGGGCAGGGGGCCACGGGGAGCTGTTTTTT. The genes are TRBV2 and TRBJ2-2; 8 nucleotides agree with TRBD1. CDR1 is SNHLY, CDR2 FYNNEI, per germline. V lost 6 bases to trimming and J lost 7 bases; unmatched junction nucleotides: 10. The CDR3 consists of 15 residues.

This chain connects TRBV11-2 to TRBJ1-2, with D possibly TRBD1 on 6 matching bases. Germline CDR1 SGHAT, CDR2 FQNNGV. The CDR3 spans 14 residues. V lost 2 bases and J 7 bases, leaving 14 bases between the germline ends. The DNA for the CDR3 is TGTGCCAGCAGCTTACTACAGGGTTCCAGTGGCTACACCTTC. Protein sequence: CASSLLQGSSGYTF.

Remarks on this clone: Other nucleotide sequences in the sample specify the same CDR3. V is TRBV30 and J is TRBJ2-1; D remains unclear. CDR1 is GTSNPN and CDR2 is SVGIG in the germline V gene (reference sequence). The CDR3 totals 11 residues. V was cut by 0 bases and J by 7 bases, with 4 bases left in between. Here the CDR3 DNA reads TGTGCCTGGAGTGTAGGGAATGAGCAGTTCTTC. Translating it yields CAWSVGNEQFF.

The CDR3 DNA is TGTGCCAGCAGTTACCTCAGGGGGGAGCAGTTCTTC. It yields the protein CASSYLRGEQFF. The chain uses TRBV6-5 and TRBJ2-1, with 7 bases that match TRBD1. With 2 bases clipped from V and 10 bases from J, the junction kept 2 bases outside the gene matches. CDR1 MNHEY and CDR2 SVGAGI come from the germline V gene. The CDR3 is 12 residues long.

This clone appeared a single time. The chain recombines TRBV2 with TRBJ1-2; D perhaps matches TRBD1 (5 bases). The V and J ends lost 4 bases and 3 bases respectively, with 15 bases between them. Germline V CDR1 and CDR2: SNHLY, FYNNEI. This CDR3 has 15 amino acids. DNA of the CDR3: TGTGCCAGCAGTGCGTTACAGGAGATCTACTATGGCTACACCTTC. Encoded protein: CASSALQEIYYGYTF.

Of note for this clone: The sample has other DNA sequences that encode this CDR3 too. The chain is built from TRBV5-1 and TRBJ1-2; D unclear. The V and J ends lost 0 bases and 0 bases respectively, with 3 bases between them. CDR3 length: 13 residues. The germline V gene encodes CDR1 SGHRS and CDR2 YFSETQ. The CDR3 spells CASSLGSNYGYTF. In DNA, the CDR3 is TGCGCCAGCAGCTTGGGGTCTAACTATGGCTACACCTTC.

With respect to this clone: A far larger clone is only one base removed, so a read error is likely. The rearrangement links TRBV6-1 to TRBJ2-7; 7 bases match TRBD2. V lost 1 base to trimming and J lost 0 bases; unmatched junction nucleotides: 6. This CDR3 spans 16 amino acids. The germline V gene encodes CDR1 MNHNS and CDR2 SASEGT. CDR3 sequence: CASSEELAASSYEQYF. CDR3 nucleotides: TGTGCCAGCAGTGAAGAGCTAGCGGCCAGCTCCTACGAGCAGTACTTC.

A remark on this clone: One end of the junction varies from germline; a read error may be responsible. V usage is TRBV30 and J usage is TRBJ2-5, with D unresolved. Germline V gene sequence: CDR1 GTSNPN, CDR2 SVGIG (reference sequence). The CDR3 is made up of 13 amino acids. In nucleotides, the CDR3 is TGCGCCTGGAGTATAAAGGGATTGGAGACCCAGTACTTC. Amino acids: CAWSIKGLETQYF. The full variable domain, with the rest looked up from reference TRBV30 and TRBJ2-5, is SQTIHQWPATLVQPVGSPLSLECTVEGTSNPNLYWYRQAAGRGLQLLFYSVGIGQISSEVPQNLSASRPQDRQFILSSKKLLLSDSGFYLCAWSIKGLETQYFGPGTRLLVL.

A note on this clone: A read error likely explains this, since a far larger clone differs by one base. Other DNA sequences within the sample encode an identical CDR3. The chain combines TRBV1 with TRBJ1-5; TRBD1 is the table's D call, not checked against the DNA. TRBV1 is termed a pseudogene. CDR3 length equals 18 residues. The CDR3 is CTSSRVGRGLGSNQPQHF. The CDR3 DNA reads TGCACCAGCAGCCGGGTGGGCAGGGGGCTCGGTAGCAATCAGCCCCAGCATTTT.

V gene TRBV2 combines with J gene TRBJ1-1; D uncertain. V was shortened by 1 base and J by 1 base, with 7 bases between the two germline ends. CDR1 and CDR2 from the germline V gene are SNHLY and FYNNEI. The CDR3 has 14 residues. The CDR3 coding sequence is TGTGCCAGCAGTGAAGTGGAGTCGAACACTGAAGCTTTCTTT. It is translated as CASSEVESNTEAFF. The whole variable domain, filled in from reference TRBV2 and TRBJ1-1, reads EPEVTQTPSHQVTQMGQEVILRCVPISNHLYFYWYRQILGQKVEFLVSFYNNEISEKSEIFDDQFSVERPDGSNFTLKIRSTKLEDSAMYFCASSEVESNTEAFFGQGTRLTVV.

This chain connects TRBV28 to TRBJ1-2; D remains ambiguous. The CDR3 has 14 amino acids. The germline CDR1 and CDR2 sequences are MDHEN and SYDVKM. V lost 2 bases, J lost 2 bases, and 9 bases lay in between. The CDR3 nucleotides are TGTGCCAGCAGTTTAAGGCTGCAGAACTATGGCTACACCTTC. Protein: CASSLRLQNYGYTF.

The chain carries TRBV7-8 and TRBJ2-7, with 14 bases aligning to TRBD2. The CDR3 runs 16 residues. Germline CDR1 reads SGHVS; CDR2 reads FQNEAQ. Trimming at V came to 5 bases and at J to 6 bases, leaving 9 bases not matched to a gene. DNA for the CDR3: TGTGCCAGCAGCGCCGGACTAGCGGGAGGTATGGTCGAGCAGTACTTC. It translates to CASSAGLAGGMVEQYF.

A word on this clone: This likely came from a read error, as a far larger clone is one base away. Other DNA variants within this sample encode the same CDR3. J is TRBJ2-7 and V is TRBV6-5; no firm D call. Per germline, CDR1 MNHEY and CDR2 SVGAGI. V was trimmed by 10 bases and J by 4 bases, leaving 20 bases between them. The CDR3 loop spans 14 amino acids. Here the CDR3 reads CATSTPGRPYEQYF. CDR3 coding DNA: TGTGCCACCTCGACACCAGGTAGGCCTTACGAGCAGTACTTC.

For this clone: The likely explanation is a read error, given a far larger clone one base away. This chain joins TRBV2 and TRBJ2-7; 7 bases are shared with TRBD2. Germline assignment: CDR1 SNHLY and CDR2 FYNNEI. The CDR3 extends over 12 amino acids. CDR3: CASQRGSCEQYF. CDR3 coding DNA: TGTGCCAGCCAGCGGGGCTCCTGCGAGCAGTACTTC.

The J gene is TRBJ2-5, the V gene TRBV5-1, with 15 bases lining up with TRBD2. With V trimmed by 4 bases and J by 5 bases, 9 bases remained unmatched. Germline CDR1 and CDR2: SGHRS and YFSETQ. This CDR3 comprises 17 residues. CDR3 loop: CASSPGTSGRMYETQYF. The CDR3, as DNA: TGCGCCAGCAGCCCCGGGACTAGCGGGAGGATGTATGAGACCCAGTACTTC.

Regarding this clone: With a much larger clone just one base away, this may be a read error. Additional DNA sequences in this sample encode the identical CDR3. V gene TRBV18 combines with J gene TRBJ2-1; a weak D match, TRBD1 (6 bases). The germline V gene encodes CDR1 KGHSH and CDR2 LQKENI. Deletions cut 4 bases from V and 9 bases from J, with 13 bases between. This CDR3 has 13 residues. DNA of the CDR3: TGTGCCAGCTCACGTAAACAGGGTGGTGAGCAGTTCTTC. As protein: CASSRKQGGEQFF. Based on the CDR3 plus reference TRBV18 and TRBJ2-1, the full variable domain is NAGVMQNPRHLVRRRGQEARLRCSPMKGHSHVYWYRQLPEEGLKFMVYLQKENIIDESGMPKERFSAEFPKEGPSILRIQQVVRGDSAAYFCASSRKQGGEQFFGPGTRLTVL.

This clone turned up a few times. The rearrangement links TRBV19 to TRBJ2-5, with 9 bases aligning to TRBD1. V trimming: 8 bases; J trimming: 2 bases; junction bases outside the gene matches: 6. In germline, CDR1 is LNHDA, CDR2 SQIVND (reference sequence). The CDR3 runs to 14 residues. As DNA, the CDR3 is TGTGCCAGTTTCGGACAGGGGAGTCAAGAGACCCAGTACTTC. Translating it yields CASFGQGSQETQYF.

The chain has TRBV5-3 and TRBJ2-7, with TRBD2 matching 9 bases. TRBV5-3 is an ORF, and what it does is uncertain. This CDR3 spans 15 amino acids. J gave up 4 bases and V 4 bases, and 9 bases lay outside the gene matches. CDR3 DNA sequence: TGTGCCAGAAGCAGGCTAGCGGGATGGGGGTACGAGCAGTACTTC. As protein: CARSRLAGWGYEQYF.

V and J are TRBV11-2 and TRBJ2-7, with D unclear. The V gene lost 5 bases and the J gene lost 0 bases, with 5 bases spanning the gap. Per germline, CDR1 SGHAT and CDR2 FQNNGV. The CDR3 is made up of 12 amino acids. The CDR3 coding sequence is TGTGCCAGCAGCCCCGCCTCCTACGAGCAGTACTTC. Encoded protein: CASSPASYEQYF.

The chain employs TRBV20-1 and TRBJ1-1, with D perhaps TRBD1 (5 bases). Trimming left V 3 bases short and J 7 bases short, with 9 bases between. CDR3 length equals 11 residues. Germline loops: CDR1 DFQATT, CDR2 SNEGSKA (reference sequence). The CDR3 DNA sequence: TGCAGTGCTAGGGGGGAGTATGAAGCTTTCTTT. This gives the protein CSARGEYEAFF.

This rearrangement joins TRBV5-5 to TRBJ2-5, with TRBD2 matching over 11 bases. The CDR3 runs to 16 residues. The V gene end was trimmed by 3 bases and the J gene end by 4 bases; junction bases not matched to a gene: 8. The V gene's germline CDR1 is SGHKS and CDR2 YYEKEE (reference sequence). In nucleotides, the CDR3 is TGTGCCAGCAGCTGGCGAATAGCGGGAGGGAGAGAGACCCAGTACTTC. Protein sequence: CASSWRIAGGRETQYF.

V usage is TRBV11-2 and J usage is TRBJ2-7; 7 nucleotides match TRBD2. CDR1 and CDR2 from the germline V gene are SGHAT and FQNNGV. The CDR3 consists of 15 residues. The V and J ends lost 5 bases and 6 bases, in that order; junction bases with no gene match: 13. The CDR3 coding sequence is TGTGCCAGCAGCCCGTCGGGGGGTCAGGCGGCCGAGCAGTACTTC. This encodes CASSPSGGQAAEQYF.

V usage is TRBV2 and J usage is TRBJ1-2, with unresolved D. CDR3 length equals 13 residues. The germline gives CDR1 SNHLY, CDR2 FYNNEI. Trimming took off 2 bases at V and 8 bases at J, with 12 bases between the two ends. For the CDR3, the DNA is TGTGCCAGCAGTGAATCAGGCTATGACGGCTACACCTTC. Translated: CASSESGYDGYTF.

This clone occurred a few times. One base separates it from a far larger clone, so it is likely a read error. This sample includes further DNA sequences coding for the same CDR3. V is TRBV2 and J is TRBJ2-3; D might be TRBD1 (5 bases). The germline gives CDR1 SNHLY, CDR2 FYNNEI. The V and J ends lost 3 bases and 5 bases respectively, with 6 bases between them. The CDR3 contains 12 residues. CDR3 amino acids: CASSDRGDTQYF. CDR3 sequence (DNA): TGTGCCAGCAGTGATAGGGGAGATACGCAGTATTTT.

The rearrangement links TRBV7-2 to TRBJ2-1, with D hard to call. V lost 5 bases and J lost 1, with 9 bases in between. The CDR3 extends over 14 amino acids. Germline values: CDR1 SGHTA, CDR2 FQGNSA. CDR3 residues: CASSVSRSYNEQFF. The CDR3 nucleotides are TGTGCCAGCAGCGTGAGCCGATCCTACAATGAGCAGTTCTTC.

The V gene is TRBV6-6, the J gene TRBJ2-7; D perhaps matches TRBD2 (5 bases). The CDR3 length is 15 residues. Germline CDR1 is MNHNY and CDR2 is SVGAGI (reference sequence). Trimming took off 2 bases at V and 6 bases at J, with 17 bases between the two ends. As DNA, the CDR3 is TGTGCCAGCAGTTACGGAGGTACGTCCCTCAGCGAGCAGTACTTC. It encodes CASSYGGTSLSEQYF.

The V call is TRBV2, the J call TRBJ1-1, with D maybe TRBD1 (6 bases). This CDR3 comprises 12 residues. Germline V gene lookup returns CDR1 SNHLY and CDR2 FYNNEI. Trimming took off 3 bases at V and 11 bases at J, with 13 bases between the two ends. The CDR3 protein is CASSDGGGGAFF. As DNA, the CDR3 is TGTGCCAGCAGTGATGGGGGCGGTGGGGCTTTCTTT. The variable domain in full, completed from reference TRBV2 and TRBJ1-1, reads EPEVTQTPSHQVTQMGQEVILRCVPISNHLYFYWYRQILGQKVEFLVSFYNNEISEKSEIFDDQFSVERPDGSNFTLKIRSTKLEDSAMYFCASSDGGGGAFFGQGTRLTVV.

Turning to this clone: The junction differs from germline at one of its ends, possibly a read error. This chain connects TRBV7-7 to TRBJ2-7, with D hard to call. Germline assignment: CDR1 SSHAT and CDR2 FNYEAQ (reference sequence). The CDR3 is 14 residues long. The CDR3 reads CASSLGRGSYEQYF. The CDR3 bases are TGTGCTAGCAGCTTAGGACGCGGCTCCTACGAGCAGTACTTC.

V is TRBV28 and J is TRBJ2-6; no firm D call. V gave up 6 bases and J gave up 0 bases, with 12 bases separating them. The germline CDR1 and CDR2 sequences are MDHEN and SYDVKM. The CDR3 contains 16 residues. CDR3 residues: CASSRVRLSGANVLTF. In DNA form, the CDR3 reads TGTGCCAGCAGCCGGGTAAGGCTCTCTGGGGCCAACGTCCTGACTTTC.

V usage is TRBV28 and J usage is TRBJ1-5; no firm D call. This CDR3 region has 12 residues. V was pared by 5 bases and J by 6 bases, with 8 bases between. CDR1 is MDHEN, CDR2 SYDVKM, per germline. The CDR3 protein is CASSPLSQPQHF. The CDR3 DNA reads TGTGCCAGCAGTCCCCTGAGTCAGCCCCAGCATTTT.

This chain links TRBV10-3 with TRBJ1-4, with D perhaps matching TRBD1 (6 bases). Germline V gene lookup returns CDR1 ENHRY and CDR2 SYGVKD. V dropped 0 bases and J dropped 10 bases, with 12 bases sitting between them. The CDR3 consists of 14 residues. In nucleotides, the CDR3 is TGTGCCATCAGTGAGTCGGACAGTAAAGGAAAACTGTTTTTT. Encoded protein: CAISESDSKGKLFF.

This clone was recorded only once. This chain uses TRBV2 with TRBJ1-5; D unresolved. The CDR3 has 18 amino acids. Germline values: CDR1 SNHLY, CDR2 FYNNEI. The V and J ends lost 4 bases and 0 bases respectively, with 19 bases between them. CDR3 DNA: TGTGCCAGCAGTGGAGTGTATTCATCAAGATATAGCAATCAGCCCCAGCATTTT. This codes for CASSGVYSSRYSNQPQHF.